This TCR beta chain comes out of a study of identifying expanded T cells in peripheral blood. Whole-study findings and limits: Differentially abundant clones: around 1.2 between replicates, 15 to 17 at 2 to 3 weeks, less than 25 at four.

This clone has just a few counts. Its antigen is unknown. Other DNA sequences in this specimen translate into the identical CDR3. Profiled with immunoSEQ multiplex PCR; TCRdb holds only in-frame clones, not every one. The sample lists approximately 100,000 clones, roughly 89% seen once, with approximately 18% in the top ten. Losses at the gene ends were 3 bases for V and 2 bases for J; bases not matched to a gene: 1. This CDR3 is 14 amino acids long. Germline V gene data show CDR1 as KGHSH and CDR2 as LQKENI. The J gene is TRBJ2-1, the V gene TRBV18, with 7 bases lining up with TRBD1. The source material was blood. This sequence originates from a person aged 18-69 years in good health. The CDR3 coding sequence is TGTGCCAGCTCACCGCAGGGGGCCTACAATGAGCAGTTCTTC. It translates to CASSPQGAYNEQFF.